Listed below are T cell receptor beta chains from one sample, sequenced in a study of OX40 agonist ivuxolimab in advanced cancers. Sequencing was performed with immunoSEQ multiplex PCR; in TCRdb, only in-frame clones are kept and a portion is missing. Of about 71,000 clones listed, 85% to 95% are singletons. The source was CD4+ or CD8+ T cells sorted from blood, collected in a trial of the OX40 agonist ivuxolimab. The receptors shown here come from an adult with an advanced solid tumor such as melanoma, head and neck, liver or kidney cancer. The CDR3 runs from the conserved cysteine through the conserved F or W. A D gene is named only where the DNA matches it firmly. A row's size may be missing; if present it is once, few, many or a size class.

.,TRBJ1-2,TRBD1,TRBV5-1,TGCGCCAGCAGCTTGGAGACAGGGGATCCCTACTATGGCTACACCTTC,CASSLETGDPYYGYTF
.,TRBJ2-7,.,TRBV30,TGTGCCTGGAGTGCCGTTGATTATGGCGAGCAGTACTTC,CAWSAVDYGEQYF
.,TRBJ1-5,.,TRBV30,TGTGCCTGGAGTGCAGGACGGCTCAATCAGCCCCAGCATTTT,CAWSAGRLNQPQHF
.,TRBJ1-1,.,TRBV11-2,TGTGCCAGCAGCTTAGATTTGAGGGTCGAACTCCCGAGGTGGAACACTGAAGCTTTCTTT,CASSLDLRVELPRWNTEAFF
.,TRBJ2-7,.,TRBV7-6,TGTGCCAGCAGCCGACAGGGCGGCGGGAGCAACGAGCAGTACTTC,CASSRQGGGSNEQYF
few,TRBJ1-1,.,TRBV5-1,TGCGCCAGCAGCCTACCGACAGGAATGAACACTGAAGCTTTCTTT,CASSLPTGMNTEAFF
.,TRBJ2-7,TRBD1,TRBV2,TGTGCCAGCAGTTCACAGGGGGCCGAAAACTACGAGCAGTACTTC,CASSSQGAENYEQYF
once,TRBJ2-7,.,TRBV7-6,TGTGCCAGTAAAGGGGGGCAGGGTTCTTATGAGCAGTACTTC,CASKGGQGSYEQYF
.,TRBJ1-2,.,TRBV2,TGTGCCAGCAGTGAACGGGCGACTGGGGATAACTATGGCTACACCTTC,CASSERATGDNYGYTF
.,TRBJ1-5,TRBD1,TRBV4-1,TGCGCCAGCAGCGAAGGACAGGGGTTAGGCAATCAGCCCCAGCATTTT,CASSEGQGLGNQPQHF
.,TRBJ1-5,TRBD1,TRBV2,TGTGCCAGCAGCAAGACAGGGGAAGAATTCAATCAGCCCCAGCATTTT,CASSKTGEEFNQPQHF
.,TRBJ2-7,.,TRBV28,TGTGCCAGCAGTTTATCCCGGACCTACGAGCAGTACTTC,CASSLSRTYEQYF
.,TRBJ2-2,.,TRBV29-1,TGCAGCGTTTCTGAGACAGCTTTGGACACCGGGGAGCTGTTTTTT,CSVSETALDTGELFF
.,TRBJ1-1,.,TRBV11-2,TGTGCCAGCAGCTTAGCCAGACCGAACACTGAAGCTTTCTTT,CASSLARPNTEAFF
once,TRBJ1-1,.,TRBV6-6,TGTGCCAGCAGTTCCTCCGGTTGGAGGACTGAAGCTTTCTTT,CASSSSGWRTEAFF
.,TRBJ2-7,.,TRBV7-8,TGTGCCAGCAGCTTAGGTTGGGCCACCACCTACGAGCAGTACTTC,CASSLGWATTYEQYF
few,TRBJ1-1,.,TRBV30,TGTGCCTGGCAGAACATCCTCGCTGAAGCTTTCTTT,CAWQNILAEAFF
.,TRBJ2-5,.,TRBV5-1,TGCGCCAGCAGGAAACCGGCGGCCCAGGGGCAAGAGACCCAGTACTTC,CASRKPAAQGQETQYF
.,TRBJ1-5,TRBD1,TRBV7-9,TGTGCCAGCAGCTTAGTCAGGACAGGTGGCAATCAGCCCCAGCATTTT,CASSLVRTGGNQPQHF
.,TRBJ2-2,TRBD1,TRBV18,TGTGCCAGCTCACGATGGACAGGGCATGGCGGGGAGCTGTTTTTT,CASSRWTGHGGELFF
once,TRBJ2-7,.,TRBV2,TGTGCCAGCACCGACTCCCAGGCTCAATACGAGCAGTACTTC,CASTDSQAQYEQYF
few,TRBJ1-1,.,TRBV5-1,TGCGCCAGCAGCTTGGAGGCGGGGATGAACACTGAAGCTTTCTTT,CASSLEAGMNTEAFF
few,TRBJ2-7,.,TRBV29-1,TGCAGCGTTGAAACTGCTGACTACGAGCAGTACTTC,CSVETADYEQYF
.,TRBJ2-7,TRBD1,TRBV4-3,TGCGCCAGCAGCCAAGTCTTCCGGACAGGTCACTCCTACGAGCAGTACTTC,CASSQVFRTGHSYEQYF
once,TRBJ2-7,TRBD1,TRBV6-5,TGTGCCAGCAGTTACTCGTTGCCAGGGGGCATGTCCGAGCAGTACTTC,CASSYSLPGGMSEQYF
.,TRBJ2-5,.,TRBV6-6,TGTGCCAGCAGCTCCCCTCCAGAGACCCAGTACTTC,CASSSPPETQYF
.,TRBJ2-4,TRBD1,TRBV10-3,TGTGCCATCAGTGAACGAGACAGGGGGTATAAAAACATTCAGTACTTC,CAISERDRGYKNIQYF
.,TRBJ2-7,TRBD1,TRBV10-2,TGCGCCAGCAGTTCGGGACAGGGGTACGAGCAGTACTTC,CASSSGQGYEQYF
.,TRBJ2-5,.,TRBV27,TGTGCCAGCAGTCCGAGGACTACCCAAGAGACCCAGTACTTC,CASSPRTTQETQYF
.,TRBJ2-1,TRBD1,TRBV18,TGTGCCAGCTCACCGGCAGGGGGCTTCAATGAGCAGTTCTTC,CASSPAGGFNEQFF
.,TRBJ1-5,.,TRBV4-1,TGCGCCAGCAGCCAACGTATGGGGGATCAGCCCCAGCATTTT,CASSQRMGDQPQHF